A selection of T cell receptor beta chains follows, all from one sample in a study of CD8 T cells in ankylosing spondylitis. MiXCR was run by TCRdb on the 5' RACE reads, yielding one entry per CDR3 protein. The table includes roughly 700,000 distinct CDR3 sequences, roughly 19% detected once. The sample consisted of blood, either unsorted or a sorted T cell fraction (not recorded which). Receptors originate from a male donor with ankylosing spondylitis. Each CDR3 is given without its conserved first and last residue.

V gene: TRBV7-2
J gene: TRBJ1-1
CDR3 protein: ASSLAPGVGTEAF

V gene: TRBV6-1
J gene: TRBJ1-5
CDR3 protein: ASRESSNQPQH

V gene: TRBV27
J gene: TRBJ2-7
CDR3 protein: ASSLAGGYSYEQY

V gene: TRBV5-1
J gene: TRBJ2-1
CDR3 protein: ASSSPPDRADAYNEQF

V gene: TRBV5-1
J gene: TRBJ2-7
CDR3 protein: ASRFRDSSYEQY

V gene: TRBV20-1
J gene: TRBJ2-1
CDR3 protein: SARDLGLAETYNEQF

V gene: TRBV29-1
J gene: TRBJ2-2
CDR3 protein: SGGTGGGELF

V gene: TRBV3-1
J gene: TRBJ2-6
CDR3 protein: ASSQDGETRHSGANVLT

V gene: TRBV24-1
J gene: TRBJ1-5
CDR3 protein: ATSDPGAGGMNQPQH

V gene: TRBV7-9
J gene: TRBJ1-1
CDR3 protein: ASSLVRLNTEAF